This entry concerns a single T cell receptor (beta chain). Its target is unknown. Other DNA sequences within the sample encode an identical CDR3. Germline lookup yields CDR1 SEHNR and CDR2 FQNEAQ (reference sequence). This CDR3 has 13 amino acids. Deletions cut 4 bases from V and 3 bases from J, with 6 bases between. The input for sorted-subset replicate PCRs was roughly 180 ng DNA, about 29,000 T cell genomes. Profiled with immunoSEQ multiplex PCR; TCRdb holds only in-frame clones, not every one. Altogether 2 million to 2.5 million clones are present, about nine tenths being singletons, with the ten largest covering more than 0.35%. The data were taken from a study of shared clonotypes between healthy human individuals. Study results and caveats: Relative to memory subsets, naive subsets generally showed larger estimated richness. Read depth was anticipated to influence clonotype sharing among donors.

This clonotype was obtained from a man between 18 and 35 years old in good health. Some clones in this sample may be carry-over from other donors' samples. The chain recombines TRBV7-9 with TRBJ1-4, with a possible D match to TRBD1 (6 bases). The sample was naive CD4+ T cells from PBMCs. Sample subset: CD45RA+ positively selected. This chain's CDR3 is CASSSGANEKLFF. The CDR3, as DNA: TGTGCCAGCAGCTCAGGGGCTAATGAAAAACTGTTTTTT.